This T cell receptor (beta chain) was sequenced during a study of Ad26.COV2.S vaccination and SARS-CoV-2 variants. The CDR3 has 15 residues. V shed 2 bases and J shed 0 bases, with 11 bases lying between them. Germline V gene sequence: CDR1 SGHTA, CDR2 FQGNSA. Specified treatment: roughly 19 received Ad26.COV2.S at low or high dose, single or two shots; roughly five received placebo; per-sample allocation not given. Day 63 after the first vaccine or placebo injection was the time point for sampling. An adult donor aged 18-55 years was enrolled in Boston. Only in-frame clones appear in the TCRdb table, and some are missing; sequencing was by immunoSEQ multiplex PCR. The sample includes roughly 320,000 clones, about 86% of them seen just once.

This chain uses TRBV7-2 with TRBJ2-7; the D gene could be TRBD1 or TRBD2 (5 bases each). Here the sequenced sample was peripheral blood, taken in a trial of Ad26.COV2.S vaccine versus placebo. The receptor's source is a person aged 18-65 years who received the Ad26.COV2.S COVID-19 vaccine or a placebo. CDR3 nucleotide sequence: TGTGCCAGCAGCTTAACGGGGCTGCTCTCCTACGAGCAGTACTTC. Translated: CASSLTGLLSYEQYF. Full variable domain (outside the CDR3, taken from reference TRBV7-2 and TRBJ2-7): GAGVSQSPSNKVTEKGKDVELRCDPISGHTALYWYRQSLGQGLEFLIYFQGNSAPDKSGLPSDRFSAERTGGSVSTLTIQRTQQEDSAVYLCASSLTGLLSYEQYFGPGTRLTVT.